The next 9 T cell receptor beta chains were all read from a single sample in a study of vaccination and CD4 T cells after COVID-19. Cultured CD4+ T-cell DNA underwent Oncomine TCR Beta short-read sequencing. A single record per CDR3 protein comes from TCRdb applying MiXCR to the PCR reads. In the table there are about 13,000 distinct CDR3 sequences, more than 55% of which are singletons. As to treatment: roughly 11-day PBMC culture with coronavirus spike peptide pools or control peptides (ViraFEST assay). Antigens of these TCRs are unknown. The material sequenced was CD4+ T cells from blood, cultured in vitro. These receptors all stem from a human donor who had recovered from COVID-19.

This clonotype occurred once. The genes are TRBV6-1 and TRBJ2-7; TRBD1 or TRBD2 may be the D gene (6 bases each). CDR1 and CDR2 (germline): MNHNS, SASEGT. The ends were cut back, 1 base at V and 0 bases at J, with 10 bases in the middle. This CDR3 region has 15 residues. The CDR3 reads CASSEGGASSYEQYF. In DNA form, the CDR3 reads TGTGCCAGCAGTGAAGGGGGGGCCAGCTCCTACGAGCAGTACTTC.

This chain connects TRBV7-9 to TRBJ1-1, with D unresolved. This CDR3 has 12 amino acids. V was clipped by 3 bases and J by 0 bases, with 2 bases between them. Germline V gives CDR1 SEHNR, CDR2 FQNEAQ (reference sequence). In nucleotides, the CDR3 is TGTGCCAGCAGCTTCTTGAACACTGAAGCTTTCTTT. This codes for CASSFLNTEAFF.

CDR3 coding DNA: TGTGCCAGCAGACTATGGACGTATAGCAATCAGCCCCAGCATTTT. Translating gives CASRLWTYSNQPQHF. This rearrangement joins TRBV12-3 or TRBV12-4 to TRBJ1-5; D unresolved. The CDR3 has 15 residues. Between the trimmed V and J ends, which lost 6 bases and 0 bases, there was a span of 12 bases.

The V call is TRBV6-1, the J call TRBJ2-5, with 9 bases matching TRBD2. This CDR3 is 15 amino acids long. Germline V gene lookup returns CDR1 MNHNS and CDR2 SASEGT. The junction had 4 bases not matched to a gene; V was cut back by 3 bases and J by 2 bases. For the CDR3, the DNA is TGTGCCAGCAGTGAGAGCGGGAGGAGTCAAGAGACCCAGTACTTC. Protein sequence: CASSESGRSQETQYF.

The chain combines TRBV19 with TRBJ1-6; weak D call: TRBD1 (5 bases). V lost 1 base to trimming and J lost 6 bases, with 19 bases between them. The length of the CDR3 is 18 residues. Looked up from germline, CDR1 is LNHDA and CDR2 is SQIVND (reference sequence). CDR3 DNA: TGTGCCAGTAGTATAGGCCTGCTCCGGGACGGTGTTAATTCACCCCTCCACTTT. Translating gives CASSIGLLRDGVNSPLHF.

The chain recombines TRBV5-4 with TRBJ1-2; D unclear. Trimming shortened V by 2 bases and J by 2 bases, and 7 bases separated the two germline ends. CDR1 is SGHNT and CDR2 is YYREEE in the germline V gene (reference sequence). This CDR3 spans 13 amino acids. CDR3 in amino acids: CASSFPANYGYTF. In DNA form, the CDR3 reads TGTGCCAGCAGCTTTCCGGCAAACTATGGCTACACCTTC.

The chain carries TRBV5-1 and TRBJ1-2, with D possibly TRBD1 on 5 matching bases. V was clipped by 0 bases and J by 5 bases, with 11 bases between them. CDR3 length equals 14 residues. Germline V gene data show CDR1 as SGHRS and CDR2 as YFSETQ. The CDR3 DNA reads TGCGCCAGCAGCTTGGACTCCGCAGGGTATGGCTACACCTTC. Protein product: CASSLDSAGYGYTF.

V is TRBV2 and J is TRBJ2-6, with D possibly being TRBD1 (5 bases). Trimming took 2 bases from V and 1 from J, leaving 6 bases between them. The CDR3 spans 15 residues. Germline assignment: CDR1 SNHLY and CDR2 FYNNEI. The CDR3 loop is CASSERGSGANVLTF. CDR3 nucleotides: TGTGCCAGCAGTGAAAGGGGATCTGGGGCCAACGTCCTGACTTTC.

This chain joins TRBV20-1 and TRBJ2-5; 8 bases agree with TRBD2. The CDR3 sequence is 14 residues long. CDR1 is DFQATT, CDR2 SNEGSKA, per germline (reference sequence). Trimming removed 6 bases from V and 5 bases from J; junction bases left unmatched: 11. Written as DNA, the CDR3 is TGCAGTGCCTCACGCGGGGGGCTAGGGGAGACCCAGTACTTC. This sequence encodes CSASRGGLGETQYF.